The 26 T cell receptor beta chains reported below all come from one sample, sequenced in a study of blood T cell repertoires in COVID-19. The method was immunoSEQ multiplex PCR; TCRdb's version includes in-frame clones alone and lacks a portion of them. Among some 150,000 clones listed, 84% were seen once. The sequenced sample consisted of peripheral blood. These receptors were obtained from a man aged 35 to 55 who had recovered from COVID-19.

The chain links TRBV11-3 to TRBJ2-5; 7 bases match TRBD2. Germline-derived CDR1 and CDR2 are SGHNT and YENEEA. V gave up 0 bases and J gave up 5 bases; unmatched junction bases: 3. The CDR3 sequence is 14 residues long. CDR3 residues: CASSLERGRETQYF. As DNA, the CDR3 is TGTGCCAGCAGCTTAGAGCGGGGGAGGGAGACCCAGTACTTC. The variable domain in full, completed from reference TRBV11-3 and TRBJ2-5, reads EAGVVQSPRYKIIEKKQPVAFWCNPISGHNTLYWYLQNLGQGPELLIRYENEEAVDDSQLPKDRFSAERLKGVDSTLKIQPAELGDSAVYLCASSLERGRETQYFGPGTRLLVL.

The chain couples TRBV28 to TRBJ2-7, with 7 bases fitting TRBD2. Losses at the gene ends were 6 bases for V and 3 bases for J; bases not matched to a gene: 14. The CDR3 loop spans 16 amino acids. Germline assignment: CDR1 MDHEN and CDR2 SYDVKM. The DNA for the CDR3 is TGTGCCAGCAGCCCCGGGGGGATGCAAGGGAACTACGAGCAGTACTTC. It encodes CASSPGGMQGNYEQYF. Full variable domain (remainder filled in from reference TRBV28 and TRBJ2-7): DVKVTQSSRYLVKRTGEKVFLECVQDMDHENMFWYRQDPGLGLRLIYFSYDVKMKEKGDIPEGYSVSREKKERFSLILESASTNQTSMYLCASSPGGMQGNYEQYFGPGTRLTVT.

Only one count was recorded for this clone. Here the CDR3 reads CASSFPGTGELFF. The DNA of the CDR3 is TGTGCCAGCAGTTTTCCAGGCACCGGGGAGCTGTTTTTT. The chain combines TRBV6-5 with TRBJ2-2; no firm D call. Trimming pared 4 bases from V and 4 bases from J, leaving 7 bases between. This CDR3 is 13 amino acids long. CDR1 is MNHEY, CDR2 SVGAGI, per germline.

This clone appeared a few times. This chain links TRBV11-2 with TRBJ1-3, with TRBD1 identical over 7 bases. Germline CDR1 and CDR2: SGHAT and FQNNGV. There are 16 residues in the CDR3. V shed 7 bases, J shed 1 base, and the junction held 10 bases outside the gene matches. This CDR3 reads CASKGTGTVSGNTIYF. The CDR3 coding sequence is TGTGCCAGCAAGGGCACGGGGACAGTTTCTGGAAACACCATATATTTT.

This clone came up once. The chain is built from TRBV7-8 and TRBJ2-7; D is unresolved. The CDR3 extends over 14 amino acids. Trimming removed 0 bases at V and 1 base at J, with 7 bases between. The germline V gene encodes CDR1 SGHVS and CDR2 FQNEAQ. Here the CDR3 DNA reads TGTGCCAGCAGCTTAGCGATCAGGTCCTACGAGCAGTACTTC. Translated, it gives CASSLAIRSYEQYF.

The rearrangement joins TRBV5-6 to TRBJ2-7; TRBD1 agrees at 8 bases. Trimming at V came to 1 base and at J to 2 bases, leaving 5 bases not matched to a gene. This CDR3 region has 15 residues. The germline gives CDR1 SGHDT, CDR2 YYEEEE. CDR3 loop: CASSLKDREAYEQYF. Written as DNA, the CDR3 is TGTGCCAGCAGCTTGAAGGACAGGGAGGCCTACGAGCAGTACTTC. Full variable domain (remainder filled in from reference TRBV5-6 and TRBJ2-7): DAGVTQSPTHLIKTRGQQVTLRCSPKSGHDTVSWYQQALGQGPQFIFQYYEEEERQRGNFPDRFSGHQFPNYSSELNVNALLLGDSALYLCASSLKDREAYEQYFGPGTRLTVT.

V and J are TRBV19 and TRBJ1-2; D is unresolved. V gave up 7 bases and J gave up 0 bases, with 9 bases separating them. The CDR3 has 13 amino acids. CDR1 and CDR2 (germline): LNHDA, SQIVND (reference sequence). CDR3 protein: CASNQATNYGYTF. The CDR3 DNA reads TGTGCCAGTAACCAGGCAACTAACTATGGCTACACCTTC.

This clone has just one count. This chain uses TRBV28 with TRBJ1-5, with D unresolved. V was trimmed by 5 bases and J by 5 bases, leaving 16 bases between them. This CDR3 comprises 15 residues. Germline-derived CDR1 and CDR2 are MDHEN and SYDVKM. In DNA, the CDR3 is TGTGCCAGCAGTGACTCGACTATGACCTATCAGCCCCAGCATTTT. It specifies CASSDSTMTYQPQHF.

The chain joins TRBV12-1 to TRBJ1-1; no check of the table's D call, TRBD1, against the DNA was made. TRBV12-1 is reported as a pseudogene. The CDR3 has 16 amino acids. CDR3 residues: CASSQFRTASRTEAFF. CDR3 nucleotides: TGTGCCAGCAGCCAATTCCGGACAGCCTCCAGGACTGAAGCTTTCTTT.

This rearrangement joins TRBV3-1 (or the pseudogene TRBV3-2) to TRBJ2-2; 7 bases match TRBD1. This CDR3 has 19 amino acids. The germline CDR1 and CDR2 sequences are LGHDT and YNNKEL (reference sequence). J was trimmed by 1 base and V by 4 bases; bases with no gene match: 15. The CDR3 coding sequence is TGTGCCAGCAGCCTCGACAGGGCCCCCCGAAACGGGAACACCGGGGAGCTGTTTTTT. It codes for CASSLDRAPRNGNTGELFF.

This chain uses TRBV21-1 with TRBJ2-7; the D segment call TRBD2 is taken from the table without a DNA check. TRBV21-1 is a pseudogene locus. This CDR3 has 16 residues. The CDR3 DNA reads TGTGCCAGTATACCACTATGGCCGGGAGGGTACATCGAGCAGTACTTC. This translates into CASIPLWPGGYIEQYF.

This clone was seen a few times. The rearrangement joins TRBV7-9 to TRBJ1-4, with TRBD1 identical over 7 bases. This CDR3 spans 14 amino acids. V was clipped by 5 bases and J by 5 bases; unmatched bases: 5. Germline CDR1 reads SEHNR; CDR2 reads FQNEAQ (reference sequence). The DNA for the CDR3 is TGTGCCAGCAGCGGACAGGTTCACAATGAAAAACTGTTTTTT. Protein product: CASSGQVHNEKLFF.

V and J are TRBV11-3 and TRBJ2-5, with a possible D match to TRBD2 (5 bases). The CDR3 is made up of 12 amino acids. V was pared by 4 bases and J by 5 bases, with 8 bases between. Germline-derived CDR1 and CDR2 are SGHNT and YENEEA. The chain's CDR3 is CASSSTGETQYF. The CDR3 DNA follows: TGTGCCAGCAGCTCCACGGGGGAGACCCAGTACTTC.

The gene calls are TRBV19 and TRBJ2-2; 13 bases fit TRBD2. Germline CDR1 reads LNHDA; CDR2 reads SQIVND (reference sequence). The J segment lost 7 bases and the V segment lost 5 bases, leaving 1 base of the junction unmatched. This CDR3 spans 14 amino acids. The CDR3 region is CASSRLAGGGELFF. The DNA of the CDR3 is TGTGCCAGTAGTCGACTAGCGGGGGGCGGGGAGCTGTTTTTT.

V gene TRBV7-9 combines with J gene TRBJ2-3; 8 bases fit TRBD2. There are 14 residues in the CDR3. Germline V gene data show CDR1 as SEHNR and CDR2 as FQNEAQ (reference sequence). V gave up 7 bases and J gave up 1 base; unmatched junction bases: 4. The CDR3 sequence: CASKTSEGTDTQYF. The CDR3 nucleotides read TGTGCCAGCAAGACTAGCGAGGGCACAGATACGCAGTATTTT.

The gene calls are TRBV5-3 and TRBJ1-5; unclear D gene. TRBV5-3 is an ORF, with its function uncertain. The CDR3 has 18 amino acids. V was trimmed by 0 bases and J by 0 bases, leaving 16 bases between them. The CDR3: CARSLAHREKDSNQPQHF. The CDR3 region has the DNA TGTGCCAGAAGCTTGGCACATAGGGAGAAGGATAGCAATCAGCCCCAGCATTTT.

The rearrangement links TRBV30 to TRBJ2-3; D gene unclear. This CDR3 contains 12 residues. Trimming pared 1 base from V and 2 bases from J, leaving 4 bases between. Per germline, CDR1 GTSNPN and CDR2 SVGIG (reference sequence). CDR3 sequence reads: CAWSADTDTQYF. CDR3 bases: TGTGCCTGGAGTGCAGACACAGATACGCAGTATTTT.

The chain links TRBV6-2 or TRBV6-3 to TRBJ2-3, with 10 positions matching TRBD2. Germline-derived CDR1 and CDR2 are MNHEY and SVGEGT. CDR3 length: 16 amino acids. After removal of 6 bases from V and 5 bases from J, the junction contained 11 bases not matched to a gene. CDR3 nucleotides: TGTGCCAGCAGCACGGGACTAGCGATAAGTGGAGATACGCAGTATTTT. As protein: CASSTGLAISGDTQYF.

In DNA form, the CDR3 reads TGTGCCAGCAGTACGGGGGGCACCTACGAGCAGTACTTC. It is translated as CASSTGGTYEQYF. The V call is TRBV28, the J call TRBJ2-7; tentative D call: TRBD2 (7 bases). Germline CDR1 MDHEN, CDR2 SYDVKM. Deletions cut 5 bases from V and 2 bases from J, with 10 bases between. This CDR3 spans 13 amino acids.

This chain links TRBV5-1 with TRBJ2-7, with TRBD2 identical over 9 bases. Germline values: CDR1 SGHRS, CDR2 YFSETQ. The CDR3 is 15 residues long. J gave up 3 bases and V 2 bases, and 6 bases lay outside the gene matches. CDR3 loop: CASSFQREEDYEQYF. In DNA form, the CDR3 reads TGCGCCAGCAGCTTCCAGCGGGAGGAGGACTACGAGCAGTACTTC.

The J gene is TRBJ1-1, the V gene TRBV27; 8 bases map to TRBD1. The length of the CDR3 is 14 residues. The germline V gene has CDR1 MNHEY and CDR2 SMNVEV (reference sequence). Germline trimming cut 9 bases from V and 3 bases from J; bases unmatched to any gene: 9. DNA for the CDR3: TGTGCCAGTGGACAGGGTGGTTTGCACACTGAAGCTTTCTTT. This gives the protein CASGQGGLHTEAFF.

The genes are TRBV4-1 and TRBJ2-5; 7 bases line up with TRBD1. CDR1 MGHRA and CDR2 YSYEKL come from the germline V gene. This CDR3 is 13 amino acids long. V lost 4 bases and J lost 3; bases outside the gene matches: 2. CDR3 DNA: TGCGCCAGCAGCCGTGGGACAGAAGAGACCCAGTACTTC. This codes for CASSRGTEETQYF.

This sequence joins TRBV4-3 and TRBJ2-7, with D maybe TRBD1 (6 bases). The CDR3 extends over 15 amino acids. Deletions cut 0 bases from V and 2 bases from J, with 11 bases between. The germline CDR1 and CDR2 sequences are LGHNA and YSLEER. CDR3 loop: CASSQDKQGAYEQYF. The CDR3 nucleotides are TGCGCCAGCAGCCAAGATAAACAGGGCGCCTACGAGCAGTACTTC.

With respect to this clone: This sample also contains other DNA sequences that code for the same CDR3. V gene TRBV10-3 combines with J gene TRBJ2-7, with a possible D match to TRBD2 (6 bases). Germline CDR1 and CDR2: ENHRY and SYGVKD. Trimming shortened V by 2 bases and J by 4 bases, and 6 bases separated the two germline ends. The CDR3 totals 12 residues. The DNA of the CDR3 is TGTGCCATCAGTGAGGGGGGGTACGAGCAGTACTTC. This sequence encodes CAISEGGYEQYF.

The gene calls are TRBV5-4 and TRBJ2-1, with TRBD1 matching over 9 bases. CDR1 and CDR2 (germline): SGHNT, YYREEE (reference sequence). This CDR3 region has 16 residues. V dropped 4 bases and J dropped 4; count of bases not matched to a gene: 9. For the CDR3, the DNA is TGTGCCAGCAGCCATTCCGGGACAGGGACTTACAATGAGCAGTTCTTC. Its protein is CASSHSGTGTYNEQFF.

V and J are TRBV14 and TRBJ1-2; D ambiguous. CDR3 length: 15 amino acids. Trimming removed 0 bases at V and 5 bases at J, with 13 bases between. Germline V gives CDR1 SGHDN, CDR2 FVKESK. The CDR3 nucleotides read TGTGCCAGCAGCCAAGATCGGGGAGTCGGGTATGGCTACACCTTC. Translated, it gives CASSQDRGVGYGYTF.